These 9 T cell receptor beta chains came from one sample sequenced in a study of T cell changes during pregnancy in multiple sclerosis. Measured with immunoSEQ multiplex PCR; TCRdb has only the in-frame clones, and not every one. This table holds about 46,000 clones, almost 95% found once. This sample comprised CD8+ T cells from peripheral blood mononuclear cells, obtained in the first trimester of pregnancy. The receptors were sampled from a female donor with multiple sclerosis, enrolled in a pregnancy study.

This chain's CDR3 is CASSFDSQNQPQHF. CDR3 nucleotides: TGTGCCAGCAGCTTCGACAGCCAGAATCAGCCCCAGCATTTT. V usage is TRBV7-8 and J usage is TRBJ1-5, with D possibly matching TRBD1 (5 bases). The V end lost 3 bases, the J end lost 4 bases, and 10 bases lay between the germline ends. CDR1 and CDR2 (germline): SGHVS, FQNEAQ. There are 14 residues in the CDR3.

V is TRBV19 and J is TRBJ2-7; 7 nucleotides match TRBD2. The V gene end was trimmed by 5 bases and the J gene end by 4 bases; junction bases not matched to a gene: 8. CDR3 length equals 14 residues. The V gene's germline CDR1 is LNHDA and CDR2 SQIVND (reference sequence). CDR3 sequence: CASSYAGVGYEQYF. In nucleotides, the CDR3 is TGTGCCAGTAGTTATGCGGGAGTAGGATACGAGCAGTACTTC.

The rearrangement links TRBV5-4 to TRBJ2-5; TRBD2 might be the D (6 bases). V was clipped by 2 bases and J by 4 bases, with 9 bases between them. The CDR3 consists of 13 residues. The germline gives CDR1 SGHNT, CDR2 YYREEE (reference sequence). This chain's CDR3 is CASSFRGGETQYF. As DNA, the CDR3 is TGTGCCAGCAGCTTTAGGGGAGGAGAGACCCAGTACTTC.

The rearrangement joins TRBV6-5 to TRBJ1-1; 9 bases match TRBD1. Germline V gene sequence: CDR1 MNHEY, CDR2 SVGAGI. V was clipped by 5 bases and J by 5 bases; unmatched bases: 0. The CDR3 runs to 12 residues. This CDR3 is CASSGQGTEAFF. The CDR3 DNA sequence: TGTGCCAGCAGTGGACAGGGGACTGAAGCTTTCTTT.

This clone appeared a few times. This rearrangement joins TRBV7-9 to TRBJ2-7; D is unclear. Deletions cut 1 base from V and 2 bases from J, with 12 bases between. Looked up from germline, CDR1 is SEHNR and CDR2 is FQNEAQ (reference sequence). This CDR3 contains 15 residues. CDR3 amino acids: CASSLVVGVAYEQYF. In nucleotides, the CDR3 is TGTGCCAGCAGCTTAGTCGTCGGTGTGGCCTACGAGCAGTACTTC.

V usage is TRBV2 and J usage is TRBJ2-3, with TRBD1 matching 7 bases. The CDR3 is 15 amino acids. Germline V gene sequence: CDR1 SNHLY, CDR2 FYNNEI. V was pared by 4 bases and J by 1 base, with 5 bases of the junction left unmatched. The CDR3 loop reads CASSAKDRRTDTQYF. CDR3 nucleotide sequence: TGTGCCAGCAGTGCCAAGGACAGGCGCACAGATACGCAGTATTTT. The entire variable domain, with the rest obtained from reference TRBV2 and TRBJ2-3, is as follows: EPEVTQTPSHQVTQMGQEVILRCVPISNHLYFYWYRQILGQKVEFLVSFYNNEISEKSEIFDDQFSVERPDGSNFTLKIRSTKLEDSAMYFCASSAKDRRTDTQYFGPGTRLTVL.

This rearrangement joins TRBV11-3 to TRBJ2-1, with TRBD1 matching 7 bases. The CDR3 runs to 13 residues. CDR1 SGHNT and CDR2 YENEEA come from the germline V gene. The trim removed 5 bases at V and 10 bases at J, leaving 8 bases unmatched. In DNA, the CDR3 is TGTGCCAGCAGCCATCGACAGGGTTGGGAGCAGTTCTTC. This gives the protein CASSHRQGWEQFF.

This sequence joins TRBV7-2 and TRBJ2-7; the D is unclear. V was cut by 3 bases and J by 0 bases, with 9 bases left in between. Germline V gene data show CDR1 as SGHTA and CDR2 as FQGNSA. The CDR3 is 14 amino acids. CDR3 region: CASSLIGGSYEQYF. The CDR3 bases are TGTGCCAGCAGCTTGATCGGCGGCTCCTACGAGCAGTACTTC.

The chain joins TRBV7-9 to TRBJ2-2; 13 positions match TRBD2. V lost 4 bases to trimming and J lost 6 bases; unmatched junction nucleotides: 11. Per the germline V gene, CDR1 is SEHNR and CDR2 is FQNEAQ (reference sequence). The length of the CDR3 is 18 residues. The DNA for the CDR3 is TGTGCCAGCAGCTCACCGACTAGCGGGAGGATGGTGGCCGGGGAGCTGTTTTTT. It yields the protein CASSSPTSGRMVAGELFF.